This T cell receptor (beta chain) emerged from a study of blood T cell repertoires in COVID-19. The overall study: Whether acute or convalescent, the COVID-19 samples came from the United States, Italy and Spain. Sources were T cells, B-cell-depleted T cells, or PBMCs; the material itself was cDNA or gDNA.

Authors' processing steps: Nucleated cell counts were estimated from reference gene primer amplification. Sequencing was performed with immunoSEQ multiplex PCR; in TCRdb, only in-frame clones are kept and a portion is missing. D and trimming come from the DNA, and the V and J calls and clone size come from that table. The sample lists approximately 50,000 clones, approximately 80% seen once, with around 7.2% in the top ten. CDR1 LGHNA and CDR2 YNFKEQ come from the germline V gene. Trimming took 3 bases from V and 7 from J, leaving 10 bases between them. The CDR3 is 14 amino acids. This clone was seen a handful of times.

The V gene is TRBV4-2, the J gene TRBJ1-6; D gene uncertain. The sequence came from a man between 65 and 80 years old with active COVID-19. The sequencing input was peripheral blood. CDR3 protein: CASSQGAENSPLHF. The CDR3 region has the DNA TGTGCCAGCAGCCAGGGTGCGGAGAATTCACCCCTCCACTTT.